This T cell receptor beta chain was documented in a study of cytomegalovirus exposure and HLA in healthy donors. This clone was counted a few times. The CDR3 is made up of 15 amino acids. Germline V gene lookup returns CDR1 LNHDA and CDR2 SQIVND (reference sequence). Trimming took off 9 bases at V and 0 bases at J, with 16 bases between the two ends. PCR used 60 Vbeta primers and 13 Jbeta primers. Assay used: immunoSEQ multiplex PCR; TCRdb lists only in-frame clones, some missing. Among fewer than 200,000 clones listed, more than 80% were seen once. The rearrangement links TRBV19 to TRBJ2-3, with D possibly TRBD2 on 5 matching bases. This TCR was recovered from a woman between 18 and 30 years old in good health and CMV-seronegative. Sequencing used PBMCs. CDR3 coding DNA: TGTGCCAGCAGTCTCTCGGGGTCTAGCACAGATACGCAGTATTTT. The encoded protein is CASSLSGSSTDTQYF.